This TCR beta chain was identified in a study of blood T cell repertoires in COVID-19 (dated by TCRdb to the early 2020s). About the study as a whole: The collaborator samples originated in the United States, Italy and Spain and spanned the acute and convalescent phases of COVID-19. The prospective study material was composed of cDNA or gDNA derived from T cells, B-cell-depleted T cells, or PBMCs. The dataset comprised deeply sampled blood TCRbeta repertoires from subjects exposed to, actively infected with, or recovered from COVID-19. A freely available public database, intended as a resource for researchers studying the immune response to SARS-CoV-2, is where the repertoires were released. The samples were drawn from the first 160 participants of the ongoing ImmuneRACE study and from some 1,300 subjects provided by 6 global collaborators. The sample metadata nearly always contained a de-identified subject ID, COVID-19 status, age in years and sex. Where HLA class I and class II types were available, the types were taken from metadata supplied by the sample provider, not from assay-based typing. Study-level results and caveats: The quantity of clinical and demographic metadata differed by source and by participant and was supplied without curation.

Concerning this clone itself: Its cognate antigen has yet to be identified. No much larger clonotype is one base removed from it; base qualities were not supplied.

The collaborating institutions used their own protocols to collect whole blood in K2EDTA tubes. For TCRbeta analysis, collaborators shipped samples as frozen whole blood, isolated PBMCs, or DNA extracted from either of those sample types. The immunoSEQ Assay, a bias-controlled multiplex PCR, was used to amplify TCRbeta CDR3 regions from genomic DNA. In the source study's methods: The number of nucleated cells in each sample was estimated by amplification of reference gene primers within the assay. To quantify the absolute abundance of each unique TCRbeta CDR3 rearrangement, sequence reads were collapsed and filtered. Productive Simpson clonality was computed per sample as the square root of Simpson's diversity index over productive rearrangements. As stored in TCRdb, this immuneACCESS dataset retains in-frame rearrangements with V and J assigned. A fraction of the clones does not appear; measured against another copy, unresolved V genes explain less than half of the discrepancy, and the remainder lacks a known reason. That table gives V, J and clone size, and the DNA gave D and trimming. The table for this sample lists over 200,000 clones; around 82% of them were counted only once. 4.5% to 6.5% of the sample belongs to the ten largest clones.

The germline V gene gives CDR1 as SGHRS and CDR2 as YFSETQ. There are 17 amino acids in the CDR3, from cysteine to phenylalanine inclusive. Here the CDR3 DNA is all that survives: 51 bases in frame from base 1. Trimmed from V: 0 bases; trimmed from J: 8 bases; junction bases lacking a gene match: 16. The chain joins TRBV5-1 to TRBJ1-2; a stretch of 7 junction bases matches TRBD1. The TCR comes from a man older than 75 with acute or convalescent COVID-19. The sequenced sample was peripheral blood. The CDR3 reads as follows: CASSLDSLGQFVAGYTF. The sequence in DNA is TGCGCCAGCAGCTTGGACTCACTGGGACAGTTCGTCGCGGGCTACACCTTC.